This T cell receptor (beta chain) was profiled in a study of blood T cell repertoires in COVID-19. As for the study in general: Researchers got acute and convalescent COVID-19 samples from the United States, Italy and Spain. T cells, B-cell-depleted T cells, or PBMCs supplied cDNA or gDNA.

Repertoires were generated with immunoSEQ multiplex PCR, while TCRdb's copy carries only in-frame clones and drops some. The sample consists of approximately 72,000 clones, 86% of them appearing once. Input material: peripheral blood. The sequence was obtained from a woman aged 60-75 years with acute or convalescent COVID-19.

CDR3 nucleotide sequence: TGTGCCAGCAGCCGACGGCCAGGGAAGCGGGGATCTGGAAACACCATATATTTT. Protein: CASSRRPGKRGSGNTIYF. The rearrangement links TRBV5-6 to TRBJ1-3, with D possibly being TRBD1 (5 bases). CDR1 and CDR2 (germline): SGHDT, YYEEEE. Trimming shortened V by 4 bases and J by 1 base, and 21 bases separated the two germline ends. This CDR3 region has 18 residues.